Given below is one TCR beta chain in context. V lost 0 bases to trimming and J lost 0 bases, with 3 bases between them. CDR1 SEHNR and CDR2 FQNEAQ come from the germline V gene (reference sequence). This CDR3 spans 13 amino acids. This specimen comes from a study of blood T cell repertoires in COVID-19. Overall study context: Acute and convalescent COVID-19 samples came from the United States, Italy and Spain. PBMCs, B-cell-depleted T cells, or T cells were the source of the cDNA or gDNA that made up the material.

Original analysis: Estimation of nucleated cell counts was performed using reference gene primer amplification. Assay used: immunoSEQ multiplex PCR; TCRdb lists only in-frame clones, some missing. That table is the source of V, J and clone size, and D and trimming were worked out from the DNA. This sample has some 100,000 clones, with around 87% found just once. The receptor's source is a woman aged 25 to 39 with acute or convalescent COVID-19. The chain combines TRBV7-9 with TRBJ2-7; D not resolved. The source material was peripheral blood. CDR3 sequence: CASSLASSYEQYF. CDR3 coding DNA: TGTGCCAGCAGCTTAGCTAGCTCCTACGAGCAGTACTTC. The full variable domain, with the rest looked up from reference TRBV7-9 and TRBJ2-7, is DTGVSQNPRHKITKRGQNVTFRCDPISEHNRLYWYRQTLGQGPEFLTYFQNEAQLEKSRLLSDRFSAERPKGSFSTLEIQRTEQGDSAMYLCASSLASSYEQYFGPGTRLTVT.